This TCR beta chain emerged from a study of blood T cells in healthy people across ages. This clonotype came up many times. A sample-barcoded 5' primer and a J-beta primer mix were used in a second PCR of roughly 6 to 11 cycles. TCRdb processed the 5' RACE reads anew with MiXCR; each CDR3 protein has one entry. The data show about 800,000 distinct CDR3 sequences, about 25% seen once. CDR1 and CDR2 from the germline V gene are SGHTA and FQGNSA. CDR3 size: 16 residues. V lost 2 bases to trimming and J lost 5 bases, with 18 bases between them. This sample was shared with a second study, whose subject was T cells of mothers and their children. That study adds: Roughly 2.7 million TCR beta reads per child versus over 9 million per mother.

The sample was blood. This TCR was sampled from a boy younger than 18 in good health. The rearrangement uses TRBV7-2 and TRBJ2-5; tentatively, D is TRBD1 (5 bases). In DNA, the CDR3 is TGTGCCAGCAGCTTATCTAGTCGCTGGGGCCGGGAGACCCAGTACTTC. Translating gives CASSLSSRWGRETQYF.